The rows below give T cell receptor beta chains drawn from one sample of a study of blood T cell repertoires in COVID-19. The repertoire was sequenced with immunoSEQ multiplex PCR; TCRdb's copy has only in-frame clones and lacks some. The sample contains about 160,000 clones, roughly 89% of which appear only once. Sequenced material: peripheral blood. The receptors here all came from a woman aged 70-85 years with COVID-19, enrolled during active disease. The CDR3 runs from the conserved cysteine through the conserved F or W. The order of the fields is V gene, J gene, CDR3 length, clone size, D gene, CDR3 protein, CDR3 DNA. The D gene is left open where the match is weak. The listing skips clone size in some rows; elsewhere it reads once, few, many or a size class.

>TRBV15|TRBJ2-1|17|once|TRBD2
CATSRGLAGGLGNEQFF
TGTGCCACCAGCAGAGGACTAGCGGGGGGGCTCGGCAATGAGCAGTTCTTC
>TRBV3-1/TRBV3-2|TRBJ1-6|18|few|.
CASSQTDPRSSYNSPLHF
TGTGCCAGCAGCCAGACCGATCCGAGGAGCTCCTATAATTCACCCCTCCACTTT
>TRBV28|TRBJ1-2|16|.|.
CASSLAPQGIYYGYTF
TGTGCCAGCAGTTTAGCCCCCCAGGGAATTTACTATGGCTACACCTTC
>TRBV19|TRBJ2-7|15|.|.
CASSIGLSFPYEQYF
TGTGCCAGTAGTATAGGGCTCTCTTTTCCCTACGAGCAGTACTTC
>TRBV7-9|TRBJ1-1|15|.|.
CASSGGLILNTEAFF
TGTGCCAGCAGCGGGGGACTAATCTTGAACACTGAAGCTTTCTTT
>TRBV7-9|TRBJ1-2|14|.|TRBD1
CASSLDGTGGGYTF
TGTGCCAGCAGCCTAGATGGGACAGGGGGTGGCTACACCTTC
>TRBV6-5|TRBJ1-6|15|.|.
CARTKWGRYNSPLHF
TGTGCCAGAACGAAGTGGGGCCGCTATAATTCACCCCTCCACTTT
>TRBV18|TRBJ1-4|15|few|.
CASSPGGAQMQKLFF
TGTGCCAGCTCACCAGGCGGGGCCCAAATGCAGAAACTGTTTTTT
>TRBV5-1|TRBJ2-5|16|.|TRBD2
CASSLRTSGGPETQYF
TGCGCCAGCAGCTTAAGGACTAGCGGGGGGCCAGAGACCCAGTACTTC
>TRBV18|TRBJ2-7|14|once|.
CASSPRSGTYEQYF
TGTGCCAGCTCACCACGCAGCGGAACCTACGAGCAGTACTTC
>TRBV19|TRBJ1-6|15|.|TRBD1
CATRDRGPGNSPLHF
TGTGCCACCCGGGACAGGGGGCCGGGTAATTCACCCCTCCACTTT
>TRBV29-1|TRBJ1-2|13|many|TRBD1
CSVPGTAGSTYTF
TGCAGCGTTCCCGGGACAGCGGGCTCCACCTACACCTTC
>TRBV6-5|TRBJ1-6|14|.|TRBD1
CASSYSGGASPLHF
TGTGCCAGCAGTTACTCAGGGGGCGCTTCACCCCTCCACTTT
>TRBV3-1/TRBV3-2|TRBJ1-6|17|.|TRBD1
CASSRRQGPVDNSPLHF
TGTGCCAGCAGCCGGCGACAGGGGCCCGTCGATAATTCACCCCTCCACTTT
>TRBV5-5|TRBJ1-3|14|.|TRBD1
CASSLRQGVNTIYF
TGTGCCAGCAGCTTACGCCAGGGGGTAAACACCATATATTTT
>TRBV21-1|TRBJ2-5|16|once|.
CASTQQVVRYQETQYF
TGTGCCAGCACCCAACAGGTAGTGAGGTACCAAGAGACCCAGTACTTC
>TRBV18|TRBJ1-3|13|once|.
CASSPSGMDTIYF
TGTGCCAGCTCACCCTCAGGGATGGACACCATATATTTT
>TRBV2|TRBJ1-5|15|.|.
CASSEMRGRNQPQHF
TGTGCCAGCAGTGAAATGCGGGGTCGCAATCAGCCCCAGCATTTT
>TRBV29-1|TRBJ1-2|13|.|.
CSVSVGGAAGYTF
TGCAGCGTCTCTGTAGGGGGGGCAGCTGGCTACACCTTC
>TRBV2|TRBJ1-5|14|.|.
CASNPRGASQPQHF
TGTGCCAGCAACCCTCGGGGGGCTAGTCAGCCCCAGCATTTT
>TRBV30|TRBJ1-5|14|.|.
CAWSHRKSNQPQHF
TGTGCCTGGAGCCATAGAAAGAGCAATCAGCCCCAGCATTTT
>TRBV7-2|TRBJ2-3|14|once|.
CASSLGLPTDTQYF
TGTGCCAGCAGCTTAGGTCTTCCCACAGATACGCAGTATTTT
>TRBV14|TRBJ2-1|18|.|TRBD1
CASSQPVVRDRLYNEQFF
TGTGCCAGCAGCCAACCGGTCGTTCGGGACAGACTATACAATGAGCAGTTCTTC
>TRBV28|TRBJ1-5|18|.|TRBD1
CASSLQFGTGSVDQPQHF
TGTGCCAGCAGTTTACAGTTCGGGACAGGGTCAGTGGATCAGCCCCAGCATTTT
>TRBV7-6|TRBJ2-7|18|.|TRBD1
CASSHPTGATSAGYEQYF
TGTGCCAGCAGCCACCCCACAGGGGCCACCTCTGCGGGCTACGAGCAGTACTTC